This TCR beta chain is drawn from a study of Graves' ophthalmopathy and Graves' hyperthyroidism. General study points: Built on 13 signatures, a model told ophthalmopathy apart from stable hyperthyroidism with around 90% sensitivity and approximately 80% specificity. In blood, most expanded thyroid clonotypes above 0.001 frequency were also detected.

RNA transcripts were the source from which TCR beta CDR3 regions were amplified. The first-round RT-PCR employed HTBI primers together with the Qiagen OneStep RT-PCR kit. A multiplex PCR was then performed as the second round. TCRdb re-called the multiplex PCR reads with MiXCR, one entry per CDR3 protein. The sample has 400,000 or so distinct CDR3 sequences; 15% to 19% are singletons. This CDR3 has 14 residues. The V end was cut by 4 bases, the J end by 4 bases, with 13 bases between. This clonotype was found many times. No antigen is known for it. The rearrangement joins TRBV12-3 or TRBV12-4 to TRBJ1-2; D call uncertain. The clonotype comes from a woman aged 18-30 years with stable Graves' hyperthyroidism. The sample comprised peripheral blood. The CDR3 DNA is TGTGCCAGCAGTTCAACCTCAGGAGCCTATGGCTACACCTTC. It translates to CASSSTSGAYGYTF.